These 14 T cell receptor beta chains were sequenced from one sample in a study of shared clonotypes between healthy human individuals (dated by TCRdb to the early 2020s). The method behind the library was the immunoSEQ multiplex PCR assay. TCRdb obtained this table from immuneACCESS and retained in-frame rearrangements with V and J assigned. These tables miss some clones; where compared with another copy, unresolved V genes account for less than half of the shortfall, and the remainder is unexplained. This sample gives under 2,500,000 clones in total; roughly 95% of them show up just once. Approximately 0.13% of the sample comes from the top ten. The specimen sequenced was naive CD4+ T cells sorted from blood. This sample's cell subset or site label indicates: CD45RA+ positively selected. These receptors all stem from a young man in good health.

CDR3 nucleotide sequence: TGTGCCAGCAGTGGGGGGACTAGCGGGAGTTTGAGCACAGATACGCAGTATTTT. Translating it yields CASSGGTSGSLSTDTQYF. The chain carries TRBV2 and TRBJ2-3, with 14 positions matching TRBD2. This CDR3 region has 18 residues. V lost 4 bases to trimming and J lost 0 bases; unmatched junction nucleotides: 6. Germline loops: CDR1 SNHLY, CDR2 FYNNEI.

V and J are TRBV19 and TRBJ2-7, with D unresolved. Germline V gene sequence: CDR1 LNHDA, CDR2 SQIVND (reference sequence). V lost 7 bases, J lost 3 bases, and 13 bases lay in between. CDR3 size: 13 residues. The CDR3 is CASTPGKGYEQYF. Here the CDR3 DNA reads TGTGCCAGTACCCCCGGAAAAGGCTACGAGCAGTACTTC.

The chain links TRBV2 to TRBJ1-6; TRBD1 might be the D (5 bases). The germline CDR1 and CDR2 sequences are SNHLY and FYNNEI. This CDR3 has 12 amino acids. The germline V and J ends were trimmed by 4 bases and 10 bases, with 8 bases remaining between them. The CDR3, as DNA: TGTGCCAGCAGTGGGGGGTACTCACCCCTCCACTTT. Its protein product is CASSGGYSPLHF.

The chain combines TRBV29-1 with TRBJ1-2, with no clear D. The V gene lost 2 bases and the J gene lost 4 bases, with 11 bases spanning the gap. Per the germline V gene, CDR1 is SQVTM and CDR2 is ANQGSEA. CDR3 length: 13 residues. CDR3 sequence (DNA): TGCAGCGTTGAATACCAGGACGGCTATGGCTACACCTTC. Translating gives CSVEYQDGYGYTF.

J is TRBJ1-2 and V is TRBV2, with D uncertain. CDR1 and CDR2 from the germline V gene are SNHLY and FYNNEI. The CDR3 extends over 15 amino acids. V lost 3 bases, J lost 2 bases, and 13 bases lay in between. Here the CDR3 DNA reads TGTGCCAGCAGTGATCTTGGCTTTTCGAACTATGGCTACACCTTC. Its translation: CASSDLGFSNYGYTF. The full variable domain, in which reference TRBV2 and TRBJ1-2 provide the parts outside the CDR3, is EPEVTQTPSHQVTQMGQEVILRCVPISNHLYFYWYRQILGQKVEFLVSFYNNEISEKSEIFDDQFSVERPDGSNFTLKIRSTKLEDSAMYFCASSDLGFSNYGYTFGSGTRLTVV.

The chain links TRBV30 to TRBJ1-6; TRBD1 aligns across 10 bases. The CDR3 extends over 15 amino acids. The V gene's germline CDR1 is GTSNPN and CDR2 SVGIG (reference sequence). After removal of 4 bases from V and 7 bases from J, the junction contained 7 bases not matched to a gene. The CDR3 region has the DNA TGTGCCTGGACGTTGGGGACAGGGGTGAATTCACCCCTCCACTTT. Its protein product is CAWTLGTGVNSPLHF.

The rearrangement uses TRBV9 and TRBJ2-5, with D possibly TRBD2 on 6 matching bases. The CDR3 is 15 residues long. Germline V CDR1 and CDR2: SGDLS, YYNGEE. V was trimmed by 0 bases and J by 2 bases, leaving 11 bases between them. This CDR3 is CASSVGSGVQETQYF. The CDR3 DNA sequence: TGTGCCAGCAGCGTAGGATCGGGGGTGCAAGAGACCCAGTACTTC.

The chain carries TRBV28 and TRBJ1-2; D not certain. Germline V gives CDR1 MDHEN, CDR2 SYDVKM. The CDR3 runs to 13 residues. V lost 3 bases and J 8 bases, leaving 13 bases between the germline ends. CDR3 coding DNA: TGTGCCAGCAGTTTGGGCGACCGTCGGGGCTACACCTTC. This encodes CASSLGDRRGYTF.

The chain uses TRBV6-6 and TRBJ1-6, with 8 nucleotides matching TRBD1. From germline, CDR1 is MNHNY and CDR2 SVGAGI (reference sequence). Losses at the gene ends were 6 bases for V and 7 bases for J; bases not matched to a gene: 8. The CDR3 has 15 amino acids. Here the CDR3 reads CASSRARDRNSPLHF. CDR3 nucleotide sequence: TGTGCCAGCAGCCGGGCCCGGGACAGGAATTCACCCCTCCACTTT.

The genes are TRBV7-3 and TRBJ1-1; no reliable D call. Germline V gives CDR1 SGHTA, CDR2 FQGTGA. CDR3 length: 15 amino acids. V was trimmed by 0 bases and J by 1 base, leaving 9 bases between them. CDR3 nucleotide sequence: TGTGCCAGCAGCTTAACACCCAGTACGAACACTGAAGCTTTCTTT. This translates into CASSLTPSTNTEAFF. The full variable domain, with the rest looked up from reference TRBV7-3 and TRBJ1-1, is GAGVSQTPSNKVTEKGKYVELRCDPISGHTALYWYRQSLGQGPEFLIYFQGTGAADDSGLPNDRFFAVRPEGSVSTLKIQRTERGDSAVYLCASSLTPSTNTEAFFGQGTRLTVV.

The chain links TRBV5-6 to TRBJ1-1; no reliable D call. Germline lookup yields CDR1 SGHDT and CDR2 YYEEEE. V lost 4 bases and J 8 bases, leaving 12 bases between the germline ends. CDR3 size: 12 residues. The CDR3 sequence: CASSIQRGEAFF. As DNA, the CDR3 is TGTGCCAGCAGCATTCAGAGAGGGGAAGCTTTCTTT.

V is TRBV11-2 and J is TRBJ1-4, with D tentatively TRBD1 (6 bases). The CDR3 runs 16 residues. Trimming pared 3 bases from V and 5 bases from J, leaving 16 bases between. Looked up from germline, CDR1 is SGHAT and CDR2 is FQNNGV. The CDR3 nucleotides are TGTGCCAGCAGCTTTGGGTTTAGGGACATGAATGAAAAACTGTTTTTT. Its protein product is CASSFGFRDMNEKLFF.

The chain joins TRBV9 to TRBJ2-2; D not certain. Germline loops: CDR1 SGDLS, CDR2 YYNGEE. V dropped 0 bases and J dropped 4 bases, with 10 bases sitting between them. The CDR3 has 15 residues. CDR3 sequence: CASSVAGKGTGELFF. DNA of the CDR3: TGTGCCAGCAGCGTAGCTGGGAAAGGCACCGGGGAGCTGTTTTTT.

The CDR3 bases are TGTGCCAGCAGTTCGCCGACAGGGAACACTGAAGCTTTCTTT. Amino acids: CASSSPTGNTEAFF. This chain joins TRBV6-6 and TRBJ1-1; maybe TRBD1 (6 bases). V lost 4 bases, J lost 1 base, and 10 bases lay in between. Germline CDR1 MNHNY, CDR2 SVGAGI (reference sequence). This CDR3 has 14 amino acids.